What follows are 14 T cell receptor beta chains derived from one specimen sequenced in a study of blood T cells in healthy people across ages (dated by TCRdb to the mid-2010s). Receptors were amplified or captured by 5' RACE. Instrument used: Illumina HiSeq 2500. A second PCR of about 6 to 11 cycles was performed with a sample-barcoded 5' primer and a J-beta primer mix. TCRdb trimmed the raw reads at Q25, called clones with MiXCR and kept productive beta chains. CDR3 protein duplicates are merged, each entry listing the most common genes and DNA. The sample yields hundreds of thousands of distinct CDR3 sequences; about 30% were counted once. Jointly, the top ten make up approximately 14% of the sample. The specimen sequenced was blood. The receptor source for this set is a woman of 80 years or more in good health.

The chain couples TRBV3-1 to TRBJ2-7; the match to TRBD2 covers 10 bases. CDR3 length: 15 residues. Germline lookup yields CDR1 LGHDT and CDR2 YNNKEL (reference sequence). V lost 0 bases, J lost 2 bases, and 1 base stayed unmatched. CDR3 amino acids: CASSQESGGAYEQYF. The CDR3 coding sequence is TGTGCCAGCAGCCAAGAAAGCGGGGGGGCCTACGAGCAGTACTTC.

There are many counts of this clonotype. This CDR3 is CAWSRGGQGGMHEQFF. The DNA for the CDR3 is TGTGCCTGGAGTAGGGGAGGACAGGGAGGAATGCATGAGCAGTTCTTC. V usage is TRBV30 and J usage is TRBJ2-1; 8 bases agree with TRBD1. The V segment lost 2 bases and the J segment 8 bases; nucleotides outside the gene matches: 14. Germline V gives CDR1 GTSNPN, CDR2 SVGIG (reference sequence). The CDR3 runs to 16 residues.

This clonotype was seen a few times. The V and J genes are TRBV5-1 and TRBJ2-2, with TRBD1 as a possible D gene (6 bases). Germline CDR1 is SGHRS and CDR2 is YFSETQ. The CDR3 is 15 amino acids. V shed 0 bases and J shed 4 bases, with 10 bases lying between them. CDR3 sequence reads: CASSLGLDSTGELFF. CDR3 nucleotide sequence: TGCGCCAGCAGCTTGGGTCTGGACAGCACCGGGGAGCTGTTTTTT. Full variable domain (outside the CDR3, taken from reference TRBV5-1 and TRBJ2-2): KAGVTQTPRYLIKTRGQQVTLSCSPISGHRSVSWYQQTPGQGLQFLFEYFSETQRNKGNFPGRFSGRQFSNSRSEMNVSTLELGDSALYLCASSLGLDSTGELFFGEGSRLTVL.

Only a few counts were recorded for this clonotype. The chain is built from TRBV7-3 and TRBJ2-2; no clear D gene. V lost 2 bases and J lost 5, with 15 bases in between. CDR3 size: 16 residues. Germline CDR1 SGHTA, CDR2 FQGTGA. DNA of the CDR3: TGTGCCAGCAGCTTAGGTTCCGGTACACGGACCGGGGAGCTGTTTTTT. It encodes CASSLGSGTRTGELFF.

This clonotype appeared a few times. It may be a read error: a sequence one base away is much more abundant. This chain uses TRBV20-1 with TRBJ1-2, with a weak D call TRBD1 (6 bases). Per germline, CDR1 DFQATT and CDR2 SNEGSKA (reference sequence). CDR3 length equals 12 residues. V lost 6 bases to trimming and J lost 6 bases, with 14 bases between them. This CDR3 reads CSATGTSHGYTF. The CDR3 nucleotides read TGCAGTGCCACCGGGACAAGTCATGGCTACACCTTC.

This clonotype came up many times. The chain uses TRBV9 and TRBJ2-1; tentative D call: TRBD2 (5 bases). In germline, CDR1 is SGDLS, CDR2 YYNGEE. Trimming left V 3 bases short and J 0 bases short, with 7 bases between. This CDR3 is built from 14 residues. This CDR3 reads CASSGAASYNEQFF. In DNA, the CDR3 is TGTGCCAGCAGCGGAGCGGCCTCCTACAATGAGCAGTTCTTC.

This clonotype was seen ten or more times. This rearrangement joins TRBV6-6 to TRBJ2-1; perhaps TRBD2 as D (6 bases). The germline V gene encodes CDR1 MNHNY and CDR2 SVGAGI (reference sequence). The CDR3 is made up of 14 amino acids. Trimming left V 2 bases short and J 10 bases short, with 15 bases between. The chain's CDR3 is CASSYHKPGEEQFF. The CDR3 DNA sequence: TGTGCCAGCAGTTACCACAAACCGGGGGAAGAGCAGTTCTTC.

The table lists this clonotype with many counts. The V call is TRBV11-1, the J call TRBJ2-7; TRBD2 aligns across 8 bases. Trimming removed 5 bases from V and 1 base from J; junction bases left unmatched: 10. The CDR3 sequence is 16 residues long. CDR1 is SGHAT and CDR2 is FQDESV in the germline V gene (reference sequence). This CDR3 reads CASSPGGAGSSYEQYF. The DNA of the CDR3 is TGTGCCAGCAGCCCCGGGGGGGCCGGTAGTTCCTACGAGCAGTACTTC.

This clonotype has ten or more counts. The genes are TRBV30 and TRBJ1-2, with 10 bases lining up with TRBD1. Germline V gene data show CDR1 as GTSNPN and CDR2 as SVGIG (reference sequence). This CDR3 region has 13 residues. Losses at the gene ends were 3 bases for V and 3 bases for J; bases not matched to a gene: 1. The CDR3 here is CAWRGQGYYGYTF. CDR3 DNA: TGTGCCTGGAGGGGACAGGGGTACTATGGCTACACCTTC.

This clonotype was seen repeatedly, ten times or more. The rearrangement uses TRBV3-1 and TRBJ2-7; D unresolved. V was cut by 1 base and J by 4 bases, with 8 bases left in between. Germline V gives CDR1 LGHDT, CDR2 YNNKEL (reference sequence). The CDR3 consists of 13 residues. This CDR3 is CASSQALGYEQYF. CDR3 bases: TGTGCCAGCAGCCAAGCTTTGGGTTACGAGCAGTACTTC.

This clonotype was observed many times. The rearrangement joins TRBV20-1 to TRBJ2-3, with 7 bases lining up with TRBD2. With 6 bases clipped from V and 0 bases from J, the junction kept 12 bases outside the gene matches. The CDR3 loop spans 16 amino acids. From germline, CDR1 is DFQATT and CDR2 SNEGSKA (reference sequence). The CDR3 here is CSAREARPSSTDTQYF. The CDR3 coding sequence is TGCAGTGCCCGGGAGGCCCGTCCATCTAGCACAGATACGCAGTATTTT.

This clonotype was observed a handful of times. The gene calls are TRBV28 and TRBJ2-3; 10 nucleotides match TRBD1. The CDR3 has 17 amino acids. V shed 3 bases and J 2 bases; nucleotides not matched to a gene: 8. Germline CDR1 and CDR2: MDHEN and SYDVKM. The CDR3, as DNA: TGTGCCAGCAGTTTCGCCGGGACAGGGGACCCCACAGATACGCAGTATTTT. Translated: CASSFAGTGDPTDTQYF.

The chain recombines TRBV20-1 with TRBJ1-2; TRBD1 matches at 11 bases. The germline V gene encodes CDR1 DFQATT and CDR2 SNEGSKA (reference sequence). The CDR3 runs 16 residues. Losses at the gene ends were 0 bases for V and 4 bases for J; bases not matched to a gene: 7. The CDR3 spells CSARDPGTGGFYGYTF. In DNA form, the CDR3 reads TGCAGTGCTAGAGATCCCGGGACAGGGGGTTTCTATGGCTACACCTTC.

This clonotype was found many times. The V call is TRBV7-3, the J call TRBJ2-5; D gene unclear. The germline gives CDR1 SGHTA, CDR2 FQGTGA. The CDR3 is 11 amino acids. Trimming took off 4 bases at V and 10 bases at J, with 10 bases between the two ends. The CDR3 loop reads CASSSSRDQYF. As DNA, the CDR3 is TGTGCCAGCAGCTCAAGTAGGGACCAGTACTTC.